The clone carrying this T cell receptor (beta chain) was picked up a small number of times. Its antigen is undetermined. The data are from a study of cytomegalovirus exposure and HLA in healthy donors. Study-wide results and caveats: Researchers reported from a later analysis that most CMV-associated TCR beta chains appeared HLA-restricted.

The length of the CDR3 is 15 residues. The V and J ends lost 8 bases and 4 bases, in that order; junction bases with no gene match: 7. Germline-derived CDR1 and CDR2 are MNHEY and SVGAGI. The PCR had 60 Vbeta and 13 Jbeta primers. Sequencing used immunoSEQ multiplex PCR; TCRdb keeps in-frame clones, though not all of them. The table includes fewer than 250,000 clones, 65% to 80% detected once. The sequence came from a girl aged 2 to 9 in good health and CMV-seronegative. V gene TRBV6-5 combines with J gene TRBJ1-3; 11 nucleotides agree with TRBD1. The sequencing input was PBMCs. The CDR3 DNA reads as TGTGCCAGCGGAGGACAGGGGGCGGGAGGAAACACCATATATTTT. It translates to CASGGQGAGGNTIYF.